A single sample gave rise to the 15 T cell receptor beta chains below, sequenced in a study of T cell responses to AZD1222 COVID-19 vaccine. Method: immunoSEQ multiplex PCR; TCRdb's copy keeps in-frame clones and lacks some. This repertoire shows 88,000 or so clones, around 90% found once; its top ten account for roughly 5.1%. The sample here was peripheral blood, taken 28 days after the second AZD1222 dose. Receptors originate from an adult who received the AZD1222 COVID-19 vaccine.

The chain's CDR3 is CATKGRGATNEKLFF. The CDR3 DNA sequence: TGTGCCACCAAGGGAAGGGGCGCAACTAATGAAAAACTGTTTTTT. This rearrangement joins TRBV15 to TRBJ1-4, with a weak D call TRBD1 (5 bases). V lost 7 bases to trimming and J lost 0 bases, with 12 bases between them. The CDR3 sequence is 15 residues long. Germline assignment: CDR1 LNHNV and CDR2 YYDKDF (reference sequence).

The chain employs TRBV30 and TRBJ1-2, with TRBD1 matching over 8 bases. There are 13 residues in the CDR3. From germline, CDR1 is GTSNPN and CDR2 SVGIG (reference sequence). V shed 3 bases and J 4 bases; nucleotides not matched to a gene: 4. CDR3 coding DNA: TGTGCCTGGAGGTGGACAGGGAGCTATGGCTACACCTTC. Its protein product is CAWRWTGSYGYTF.

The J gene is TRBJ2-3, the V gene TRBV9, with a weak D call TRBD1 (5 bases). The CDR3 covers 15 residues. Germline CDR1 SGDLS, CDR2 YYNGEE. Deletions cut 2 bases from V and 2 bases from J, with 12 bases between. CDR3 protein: CASSVQGYYTDTQYF. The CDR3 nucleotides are TGTGCCAGCAGCGTCCAGGGCTATTACACAGATACGCAGTATTTT.

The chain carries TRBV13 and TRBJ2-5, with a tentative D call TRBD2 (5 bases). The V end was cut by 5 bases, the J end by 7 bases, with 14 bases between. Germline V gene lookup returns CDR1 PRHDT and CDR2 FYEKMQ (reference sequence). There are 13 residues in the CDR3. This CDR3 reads CASSPRTFPTQYF. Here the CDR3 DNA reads TGTGCCAGCAGCCCCAGGACTTTCCCGACCCAGTACTTC.

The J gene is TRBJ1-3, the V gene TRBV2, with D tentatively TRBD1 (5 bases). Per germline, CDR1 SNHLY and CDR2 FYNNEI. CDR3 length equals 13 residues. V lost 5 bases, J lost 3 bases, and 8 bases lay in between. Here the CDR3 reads CASSSGRGNTIYF. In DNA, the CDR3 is TGTGCCAGCAGTTCAGGGCGTGGAAACACCATATATTTT.

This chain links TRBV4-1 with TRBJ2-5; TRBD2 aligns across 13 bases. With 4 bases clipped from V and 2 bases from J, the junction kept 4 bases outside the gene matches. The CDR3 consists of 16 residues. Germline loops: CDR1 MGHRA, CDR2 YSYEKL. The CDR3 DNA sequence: TGCGCCAGCAGCCCGAGACTAGCGGGAGGACAAGAGACCCAGTACTTC. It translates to CASSPRLAGGQETQYF.

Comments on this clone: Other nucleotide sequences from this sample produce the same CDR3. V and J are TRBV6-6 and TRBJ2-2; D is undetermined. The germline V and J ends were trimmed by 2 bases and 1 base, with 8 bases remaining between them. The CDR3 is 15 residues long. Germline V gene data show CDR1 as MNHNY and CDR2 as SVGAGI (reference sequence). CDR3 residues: CASSYPGENTGELFF. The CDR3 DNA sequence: TGTGCCAGCAGTTACCCAGGAGAGAACACCGGGGAGCTGTTTTTT.

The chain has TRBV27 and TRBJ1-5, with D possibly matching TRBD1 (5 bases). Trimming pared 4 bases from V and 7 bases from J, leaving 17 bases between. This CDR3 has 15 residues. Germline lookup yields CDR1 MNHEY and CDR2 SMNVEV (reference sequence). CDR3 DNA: TGTGCCAGCAGTTCAATAGGTCAGGGAGTCCAGCCCCAGCATTTT. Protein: CASSSIGQGVQPQHF.

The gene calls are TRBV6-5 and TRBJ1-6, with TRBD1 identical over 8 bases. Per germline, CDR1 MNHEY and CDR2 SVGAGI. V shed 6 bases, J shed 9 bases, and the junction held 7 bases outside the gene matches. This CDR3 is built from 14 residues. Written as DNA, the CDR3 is TGTGCCAGCAGCCCCGACAGGGGTCGTTCACCCCTCCACTTT. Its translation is CASSPDRGRSPLHF.

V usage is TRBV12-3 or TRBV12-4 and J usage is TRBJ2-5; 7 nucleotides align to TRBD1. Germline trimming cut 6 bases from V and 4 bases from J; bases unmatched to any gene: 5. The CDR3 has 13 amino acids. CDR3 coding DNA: TGTGCCAGCAGGATGACAGGGACAGAGACCCAGTACTTC. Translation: CASRMTGTETQYF.

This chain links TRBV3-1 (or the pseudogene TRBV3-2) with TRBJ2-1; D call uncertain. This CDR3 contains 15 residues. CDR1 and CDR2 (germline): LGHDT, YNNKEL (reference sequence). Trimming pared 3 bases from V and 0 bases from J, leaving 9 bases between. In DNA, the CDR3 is TGTGCCAGCAGCCAGGGCTACGGCTCCTACAATGAGCAGTTCTTC. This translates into CASSQGYGSYNEQFF.

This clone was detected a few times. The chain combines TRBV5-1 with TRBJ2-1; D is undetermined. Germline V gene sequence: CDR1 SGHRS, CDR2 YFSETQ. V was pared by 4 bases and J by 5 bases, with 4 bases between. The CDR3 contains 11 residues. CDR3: CASSQNNEQFF. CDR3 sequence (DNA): TGCGCCAGCAGCCAAAACAATGAGCAGTTCTTC.

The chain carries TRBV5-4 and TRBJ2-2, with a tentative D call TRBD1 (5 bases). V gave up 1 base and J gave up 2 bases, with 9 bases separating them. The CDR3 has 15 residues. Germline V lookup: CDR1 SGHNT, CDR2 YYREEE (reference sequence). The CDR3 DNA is TGTGCCAGCAGCTTGAGGGGTCCCAACACCGGGGAGCTGTTTTTT. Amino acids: CASSLRGPNTGELFF.

The CDR3 DNA follows: TGTGCCAGCAGTTTAACAGGGGATGGCTACACCTTC. Translated: CASSLTGDGYTF. The chain carries TRBV6-5 and TRBJ1-2, with 7 nucleotides matching TRBD1. Germline-derived CDR1 and CDR2 are MNHEY and SVGAGI. Trimming at V came to 4 bases and at J to 6 bases, leaving 2 bases not matched to a gene. This CDR3 has 12 residues.

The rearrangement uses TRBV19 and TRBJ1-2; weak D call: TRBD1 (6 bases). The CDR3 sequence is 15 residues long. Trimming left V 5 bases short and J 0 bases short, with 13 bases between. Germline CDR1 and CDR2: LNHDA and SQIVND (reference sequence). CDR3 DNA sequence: TGTGCCAGTAGTCCCCAAGGACAGTCTAACTATGGCTACACCTTC. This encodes CASSPQGQSNYGYTF.